One sample yielded the 15 T cell receptor beta chains listed below, sequenced in a study of cytomegalovirus exposure and HLA in healthy donors (dated by TCRdb to about 2017). The library was built by means of the immunoSEQ multiplex PCR assay. For the multiplex PCR, a mixture combining 60 forward primers for TCR Vbeta segments and 13 reverse primers for TCR Jbeta segments was used. Held by TCRdb, this immuneACCESS table contains in-frame sequences only and omits some clones. Under half of the omission traces to an unresolved V gene where checked; the cause of the rest is unknown. The sample table contains about 170,000 clones; only one count was recorded for about 82% of them. The top ten clones comprise 0.65% to 0.85% of the sample. Sequencing used PBMCs. The receptors were sampled from a female donor in good health and CMV-seronegative.

The rearrangement uses TRBV7-9 and TRBJ1-1; D is perhaps TRBD1 (6 bases). The CDR3 has 15 amino acids. V was shortened by 1 base and J by 1 base, with 10 bases between the two germline ends. Germline V gives CDR1 SEHNR, CDR2 FQNEAQ (reference sequence). The CDR3 coding sequence is TGTGCCAGCAGCTTAGGCAGGGGCCGGAACACTGAAGCTTTCTTT. It encodes CASSLGRGRNTEAFF.

The CDR3 reads CASSPAGYMNTEAFF. The CDR3 DNA follows: TGTGCCAGCTCACCAGCGGGATATATGAACACTGAAGCTTTCTTT. The chain recombines TRBV18 with TRBJ1-1; D is unclear. Germline CDR1 reads KGHSH; CDR2 reads LQKENI. V was shortened by 2 bases and J by 0 bases, with 10 bases between the two germline ends. The CDR3 is 15 residues long.

The J gene is TRBJ1-3, the V gene TRBV4-3; 7 bases agree with TRBD1. The V segment lost 1 base and the J segment 4 bases; nucleotides outside the gene matches: 7. In germline, CDR1 is LGHNA, CDR2 YSLEER. This CDR3 contains 16 residues. This CDR3 reads CASSQALTGVGNTIYF. CDR3 sequence (DNA): TGCGCCAGCAGCCAAGCCCTTACAGGGGTGGGAAACACCATATATTTT.

The CDR3 coding sequence is TGCGCCAGCAGTGAGCCCTGGGGCAGAGGCGCTGAAGCTTTCTTT. Translated: CASSEPWGRGAEAFF. This rearrangement joins TRBV10-2 to TRBJ1-1; a weak D match, TRBD1 (5 bases). V lost 2 bases, J lost 6 bases, and 16 bases lay in between. Germline V gene data show CDR1 as WSHSY and CDR2 as SAAADI. CDR3 length: 15 residues.

This clone was recorded only once. This chain uses TRBV2 with TRBJ2-7, with D possibly being TRBD2 (6 bases). With 3 bases removed from V and 4 bases from J, the gap between germline ends came to 16 bases. CDR3 length: 15 amino acids. Looked up from germline, CDR1 is SNHLY and CDR2 is FYNNEI. The CDR3 loop reads CASSDDGGVGYEQYF. The CDR3 DNA sequence: TGTGCCAGCAGTGATGACGGAGGGGTGGGTTACGAGCAGTACTTC.

The chain is built from TRBV7-3 and TRBJ2-3; D unclear. The CDR3 runs to 14 residues. V lost 5 bases and J lost 6, with 15 bases in between. Germline V gene lookup returns CDR1 SGHTA and CDR2 FQGTGA. For the CDR3, the DNA is TGTGCCAGCAGCCTAAACCTAGGAACCGATACGCAGTATTTT. Translated: CASSLNLGTDTQYF.

J is TRBJ2-2 and V is TRBV7-2, with a possible D match to TRBD2 (6 bases). Germline CDR1 SGHTA, CDR2 FQGNSA. The CDR3 spans 15 residues. The V and J ends lost 2 bases and 4 bases respectively, with 11 bases between them. The CDR3 coding sequence is TGTGCCAGCAGCTTAAGGGGAGCGGGCACCGGGGAGCTGTTTTTT. Translation gives CASSLRGAGTGELFF.

For this clone: The same CDR3 is also encoded by other DNA sequences in this sample. The chain joins TRBV6-5 to TRBJ2-7; 8 positions match TRBD1. This CDR3 is 15 amino acids long. Trimming took 5 bases from V and 0 from J; bases not matched to a gene: 6. Looked up from germline, CDR1 is MNHEY and CDR2 is SVGAGI. CDR3 coding DNA: TGTGCCAGCAGTCCCCGGGACAGGAGCTCCTACGAGCAGTACTTC. Protein sequence: CASSPRDRSSYEQYF.

The chain employs TRBV2 and TRBJ1-6; weak D call: TRBD1 (5 bases). Germline CDR1 and CDR2: SNHLY and FYNNEI. Trimming took 3 bases from V and 6 from J, leaving 9 bases between them. This CDR3 has 14 residues. CDR3 DNA sequence: TGTGCCAGCAGTGATGGTCAGGGTAATTCACCCCTCCACTTT. Protein sequence: CASSDGQGNSPLHF.

The chain is built from TRBV10-1 and TRBJ2-3, with 12 bases identical to TRBD2. The CDR3 has 17 residues. V dropped 5 bases and J dropped 4; count of bases not matched to a gene: 10. The germline gives CDR1 WNHNN, CDR2 SYGVQD (reference sequence). CDR3 loop: CASSRTSTSGGADTQYF. CDR3 nucleotides: TGCGCCAGCAGTCGAACCTCGACTAGCGGGGGAGCAGATACGCAGTATTTT.

The chain recombines TRBV30 with TRBJ1-4; 10 bases are a match to TRBD1. The germline V gene encodes CDR1 GTSNPN and CDR2 SVGIG (reference sequence). The CDR3 has 13 amino acids. V trimming: 7 bases; J trimming: 7 bases; junction bases outside the gene matches: 6. This CDR3 reads CAFRTGGTEKLFF. The CDR3 DNA sequence: TGTGCCTTTCGGACAGGGGGTACTGAAAAACTGTTTTTT.

This sequence joins TRBV7-9 and TRBJ2-7, with 8 bases that match TRBD1. From germline, CDR1 is SEHNR and CDR2 FQNEAQ (reference sequence). The V and J ends lost 5 bases and 4 bases, in that order; junction bases with no gene match: 7. The CDR3 covers 14 residues. The CDR3 region has the DNA TGTGCCAGCAGCCGGACAGGGATACGATACGAGCAGTACTTC. This translates into CASSRTGIRYEQYF.

The chain combines TRBV7-8 with TRBJ2-5, with D maybe TRBD1 (5 bases). Germline assignment: CDR1 SGHVS and CDR2 FQNEAQ. Trimming left V 0 bases short and J 5 bases short, with 19 bases between. This CDR3 is 17 amino acids long. CDR3 protein: CASSLAIGAAIGETQYF. CDR3 bases: TGTGCCAGCAGCTTAGCCATTGGGGCAGCTATCGGGGAGACCCAGTACTTC.

This chain connects TRBV29-1 to TRBJ2-7; weak D call: TRBD2 (6 bases). This CDR3 region has 14 residues. The V and J ends lost 5 bases and 1 base respectively, with 15 bases between them. The germline V gene has CDR1 SQVTM and CDR2 ANQGSEA. The CDR3 region is CSVRLGEASYEQYF. The CDR3 DNA reads as TGCAGCGTTCGTTTAGGGGAGGCTTCCTACGAGCAGTACTTC.

This clone was found a few times. The rearrangement links TRBV7-2 to TRBJ2-3; 13 nucleotides align to TRBD2. V gave up 2 bases and J gave up 2 bases; unmatched junction bases: 1. CDR1 and CDR2 (germline): SGHTA, FQGNSA. The CDR3 covers 16 residues. The CDR3 region has the DNA TGTGCCAGCAGCTTAACTAGCGGGGGGGCCACAGATACGCAGTATTTT. As protein: CASSLTSGGATDTQYF.